Given below is one T cell receptor beta chain in context. The data belong to a study of blood T cell repertoires in COVID-19. In the study overall: Samples taken during acute and convalescent COVID-19 were collected in the United States, Italy and Spain. T cells, B-cell-depleted T cells, or PBMCs supplied cDNA or gDNA.

In the original workflow: Amplification with reference gene primers provided the estimates of nucleated cell counts. Repertoires were generated with immunoSEQ multiplex PCR, while TCRdb's copy carries only in-frame clones and drops some. That table is the source of V, J and clone size, and D and trimming were worked out from the DNA. This sample has 45,000 to 50,000 clones; under 85% occur once, and the top ten carry 7.5% to 9.5%. Sequenced input: peripheral blood. The sequence came from an older man in a cohort sampled during active COVID-19.

The CDR3, as DNA: TGCGCCAGCAGCCCCACGGGTAACAATGAGCAGTTCTTC. Amino acids: CASSPTGNNEQFF. The chain combines TRBV4-1 with TRBJ2-1; D is unresolved. Per germline, CDR1 MGHRA and CDR2 YSYEKL. CDR3 length: 13 residues. V was clipped by 4 bases and J by 5 bases, with 9 bases between them.